Presented here are 29 T cell receptor beta chains from one specimen sequenced in a study of shared clonotypes between healthy human individuals. TCRdb's copy holds only in-frame clones and misses some; the assay was immunoSEQ multiplex PCR. The table records more than 2,000,000 clones, more than 80% of them present only once. Sequenced material: naive CD4+ T cells from PBMCs. The subset was: CD45RA+ positively selected. These receptors were taken from a man aged 18 to 30 in good health. Some clones in this sample may be carry-over from other donors' samples.

This clone was seen a handful of times. The rearrangement links TRBV7-9 to TRBJ1-1; D gene uncertain. The CDR3 runs to 13 residues. The germline V gene encodes CDR1 SEHNR and CDR2 FQNEAQ (reference sequence). The V gene lost 5 bases and the J gene lost 1 base, with 8 bases spanning the gap. The CDR3: CASSPRTNTEAFF. CDR3 sequence (DNA): TGTGCCAGCAGCCCTCGTACGAACACTGAAGCTTTCTTT. The full variable domain, rest sourced from reference TRBV7-9 and TRBJ1-1, is DTGVSQNPRHKITKRGQNVTFRCDPISEHNRLYWYRQTLGQGPEFLTYFQNEAQLEKSRLLSDRFSAERPKGSFSTLEIQRTEQGDSAMYLCASSPRTNTEAFFGQGTRLTVV.

The chain uses TRBV18 and TRBJ1-4, with 8 bases fitting TRBD1. CDR3 size: 14 residues. Germline V gene sequence: CDR1 KGHSH, CDR2 LQKENI. After removal of 3 bases from V and 5 bases from J, the junction contained 2 bases not matched to a gene. This CDR3 is CASSPRDRNEKLFF. The CDR3 DNA reads as TGTGCCAGCTCACCCCGGGACAGGAATGAAAAACTGTTTTTT.

The chain is built from TRBV19 and TRBJ1-5; D unresolved. V shed 6 bases and J shed 0 bases, with 18 bases lying between them. CDR1 is LNHDA, CDR2 SQIVND, per germline (reference sequence). The CDR3 is made up of 17 amino acids. The CDR3: CASRPRRATYSNQPQHF. The CDR3 region has the DNA TGTGCCAGTAGGCCCCGCCGGGCCACGTATAGCAATCAGCCCCAGCATTTT. Full variable domain (outside the CDR3, taken from reference TRBV19 and TRBJ1-5): DGGITQSPKYLFRKEGQNVTLSCEQNLNHDAMYWYRQDPGQGLRLIYYSQIVNDFQKGDIAEGYSVSREKKESFPLTVTSAQKNPTAFYLCASRPRRATYSNQPQHFGDGTRLSIL.

The chain joins TRBV2 to TRBJ2-1, with 10 bases that match TRBD1. The junction had 10 bases not matched to a gene; V was cut back by 7 bases and J by 7 bases. This CDR3 has 15 residues. Germline assignment: CDR1 SNHLY and CDR2 FYNNEI. The CDR3 is CASKRTGQGRNEQFF. CDR3 sequence (DNA): TGTGCCAGCAAGAGGACGGGACAGGGGAGAAATGAGCAGTTCTTC.

The chain combines TRBV11-2 with TRBJ2-1; either TRBD1 or TRBD2 may fit D (5 bases each). The CDR3 has 15 amino acids. Trimming took 3 bases from V and 2 from J, leaving 11 bases between them. Germline loops: CDR1 SGHAT, CDR2 FQNNGV. CDR3 coding DNA: TGTGCCAGCAGCTTTGGGACCCCGCCCTACAATGAGCAGTTCTTC. Translating gives CASSFGTPPYNEQFF.

V usage is TRBV19 and J usage is TRBJ2-2; the D gene is possibly TRBD1 (5 bases). Trimming left V 3 bases short and J 3 bases short, with 11 bases between. The CDR3 spans 15 residues. Looked up from germline, CDR1 is LNHDA and CDR2 is SQIVND (reference sequence). CDR3 sequence (DNA): TGTGCCAGTAGTATTGGACGCAGGGACACCGGGGAGCTGTTTTTT. This translates into CASSIGRRDTGELFF.

The V call is TRBV20-1, the J call TRBJ2-7; D possibly corresponds to TRBD1 (6 bases). This CDR3 contains 11 residues. CDR1 DFQATT and CDR2 SNEGSKA come from the germline V gene (reference sequence). V gave up 5 bases and J gave up 6 bases, with 11 bases separating them. The CDR3 is CSAGRGIEQYF. CDR3 bases: TGCAGTGCTGGAAGGGGGATCGAGCAGTACTTC.

The chain uses TRBV23-1 and TRBJ2-3; D might be TRBD2 (5 bases). TRBV23-1 belongs to the ORF category, with a function that is uncertain. The CDR3 covers 16 residues. V lost 3 bases to trimming and J lost 3 bases, with 16 bases between them. The CDR3 DNA sequence: TGCGCCAGCAGTCATCCAAGCGGAAGTGGGACAGATACGCAGTATTTT. Amino acids: CASSHPSGSGTDTQYF.

For the CDR3, the DNA is TGTGCCTGGAGTGTACCCGGGGAAGCTAACTATGGCTACACCTTC. Its translation: CAWSVPGEANYGYTF. The chain couples TRBV30 to TRBJ1-2; D gene uncertain. The CDR3 runs to 15 residues. CDR1 GTSNPN and CDR2 SVGIG come from the germline V gene (reference sequence). V was shortened by 0 bases and J by 0 bases, with 11 bases between the two germline ends.

The chain uses TRBV9 and TRBJ2-2; D is undetermined. Per the germline V gene, CDR1 is SGDLS and CDR2 is YYNGEE. V dropped 0 bases and J dropped 3 bases, with 12 bases sitting between them. The CDR3 totals 16 residues. CDR3 sequence: CASSVEGGPDTGELFF. CDR3 in DNA: TGTGCCAGCAGCGTAGAAGGCGGTCCGGACACCGGGGAGCTGTTTTTT.

The CDR3 is CATSRGREGETQYF. In DNA form, the CDR3 reads TGTGCCACCAGCAGAGGGCGGGAGGGAGAGACCCAGTACTTC. The chain links TRBV15 to TRBJ2-5, with TRBD2 matching 9 bases. Germline-derived CDR1 and CDR2 are LNHNV and YYDKDF (reference sequence). Trimming removed 1 base from V and 4 bases from J; junction bases left unmatched: 1. The CDR3 totals 14 residues.

This clone was recorded only once. The rearrangement links TRBV19 to TRBJ2-3; D remains unclear. V gave up 6 bases and J gave up 2 bases, with 12 bases separating them. Germline-derived CDR1 and CDR2 are LNHDA and SQIVND (reference sequence). This CDR3 region has 14 residues. The CDR3 DNA is TGTGCCAGTAGCCCCGTTACAGCCACAGATACGCAGTATTTT. Protein: CASSPVTATDTQYF.

The CDR3 loop is CASSLDGHNEQFF. Written as DNA, the CDR3 is TGTGCCAGCAGCTTAGACGGACACAATGAGCAGTTCTTC. The chain uses TRBV7-2 and TRBJ2-1; no firm D call. V lost 1 base and J lost 5, with 6 bases in between. In germline, CDR1 is SGHTA, CDR2 FQGNSA. CDR3 length: 13 residues.

CDR3 nucleotides: TGTGCCAGCAGCTTGGACGGAAACTCTGGAAACACCATATATTTT. Residues: CASSLDGNSGNTIYF. The chain is built from TRBV5-6 and TRBJ1-3; D not resolved. CDR1 SGHDT and CDR2 YYEEEE come from the germline V gene. Trimming removed 0 bases from V and 0 bases from J, with 7 bases in between. This CDR3 region has 15 residues.

A word on this clone: Other DNA sequences from this sample encode an identical CDR3 as well. V and J are TRBV5-4 and TRBJ1-1; the D is unclear. This CDR3 contains 14 residues. V gave up 2 bases and J gave up 1 base, with 9 bases separating them. Germline loops: CDR1 SGHNT, CDR2 YYREEE (reference sequence). The CDR3 here is CASSLKTGNTEAFF. DNA of the CDR3: TGTGCCAGCAGCTTAAAAACGGGGAACACTGAAGCTTTCTTT. Looking up the rest from reference TRBV5-4 and TRBJ1-1 gives the full variable domain: ETGVTQSPTHLIKTRGQQVTLRCSSQSGHNTVSWYQQALGQGPQFIFQYYREEENGRGNFPPRFSGLQFPNYSSELNVNALELDDSALYLCASSLKTGNTEAFFGQGTRLTVV.

This chain joins TRBV6-1 and TRBJ1-2; the D gene is possibly TRBD1 (5 bases). The length of the CDR3 is 14 residues. Between the trimmed V and J ends, which lost 5 bases and 8 bases, there was a span of 18 bases. Germline-derived CDR1 and CDR2 are MNHNS and SASEGT. The CDR3: CASSSTGRTLGYTF. The CDR3, as DNA: TGTGCCAGCAGTTCCACGGGACGGACCCTAGGCTACACCTTC.

In the case of this clone: The same CDR3 can be traced to other DNA sequences in this sample. The V call is TRBV5-4, the J call TRBJ2-1; D assignment may be TRBD1 or TRBD2 (5 bases each). CDR3 length equals 13 residues. CDR1 and CDR2 from the germline V gene are SGHNT and YYREEE (reference sequence). The ends were cut back, 4 bases at V and 5 bases at J, with 10 bases in the middle. The CDR3 DNA reads TGTGCCAGCAGCCCGGGGCCAGACAATGAGCAGTTCTTC. It encodes CASSPGPDNEQFF.

The chain couples TRBV30 to TRBJ1-4; D is perhaps TRBD1 (5 bases). The CDR3 totals 14 residues. The ends were cut back, 4 bases at V and 6 bases at J, with 15 bases in the middle. Germline V gene data show CDR1 as GTSNPN and CDR2 as SVGIG (reference sequence). The CDR3, as DNA: TGTGCCTGGACCTCCCAGGGAGTAGATGAAAAACTGTTTTTT. Translation gives CAWTSQGVDEKLFF.

This clone was seen once. V is TRBV19 and J is TRBJ2-3; 10 bases fit TRBD1. This CDR3 region has 15 residues. Trimming at V came to 5 bases and at J to 6 bases, leaving 8 bases not matched to a gene. CDR1 is LNHDA and CDR2 is SQIVND in the germline V gene (reference sequence). CDR3 sequence: CASSGPGQGLDTQYF. The CDR3 DNA reads as TGTGCCAGTAGTGGACCGGGACAGGGGTTGGATACGCAGTATTTT.

The chain recombines TRBV2 with TRBJ2-7; 7 nucleotides align to TRBD1. The CDR3 has 15 residues. Trimming cost V 8 bases and J 0 bases; bases outside gene matches: 10. Germline V CDR1 and CDR2: SNHLY, FYNNEI. This chain's CDR3 is CASFLPGQPSYEQYF. DNA of the CDR3: TGTGCCAGCTTCCTTCCGGGACAGCCCTCCTACGAGCAGTACTTC.

The sample holds one count of this clone. The chain employs TRBV11-3 and TRBJ2-7; D is undetermined. V gave up 3 bases and J gave up 6 bases, with 12 bases separating them. Germline V CDR1 and CDR2: SGHNT, YENEEA. This CDR3 spans 13 amino acids. CDR3 protein: CASSFTTLTEQYF. The CDR3 nucleotides read TGTGCCAGCAGCTTTACAACTTTGACCGAGCAGTACTTC. Together with reference TRBV11-3 and TRBJ2-7, the CDR3 gives the full variable domain: EAGVVQSPRYKIIEKKQPVAFWCNPISGHNTLYWYLQNLGQGPELLIRYENEEAVDDSQLPKDRFSAERLKGVDSTLKIQPAELGDSAVYLCASSFTTLTEQYFGPGTRLTVT.

The chain is built from TRBV16 and TRBJ1-2, with TRBD1 as a possible D gene (5 bases). Germline CDR1 KGHSY, CDR2 FQNENV. Trimming removed 0 bases at V and 1 base at J, with 12 bases between. The CDR3 extends over 16 amino acids. CDR3 nucleotides: TGTGCCAGCAGCCAATCCCGGGACGGGATTAACTATGGCTACACCTTC. This sequence encodes CASSQSRDGINYGYTF. The full variable domain, its missing parts supplied by reference TRBV16 and TRBJ1-2, is GEEVAQTPKHLVRGEGQKAKLYCAPIKGHSYVFWYQQVLKNEFKFLISFQNENVFDETGMPKERFSAKCLPNSPCSLEIQATKLEDSAVYFCASSQSRDGINYGYTFGSGTRLTVV.

The J gene is TRBJ2-3, the V gene TRBV28, with 8 bases identical to TRBD2. V lost 3 bases to trimming and J lost 7 bases; unmatched junction nucleotides: 9. CDR3 length equals 15 residues. Germline V gene lookup returns CDR1 MDHEN and CDR2 SYDVKM. The CDR3 reads CASSFTGRDRNTQYF. CDR3 DNA sequence: TGTGCCAGCAGTTTCACCGGGAGGGATAGAAATACGCAGTATTTT.

The chain carries TRBV18 and TRBJ1-2; D is uncertain. Germline V gene sequence: CDR1 KGHSH, CDR2 LQKENI. With 6 bases removed from V and 5 bases from J, the gap between germline ends came to 19 bases. The CDR3 loop spans 15 amino acids. CDR3 amino acids: CASSQTPSPYYGYTF. The CDR3, as DNA: TGTGCCAGCTCTCAGACCCCTTCCCCCTATTATGGCTACACCTTC.

This sequence joins TRBV18 and TRBJ1-2, with TRBD1 identical over 12 bases. Germline CDR1 is KGHSH and CDR2 is LQKENI. J gave up 6 bases and V 6 bases, and 8 bases lay outside the gene matches. The CDR3 loop spans 15 amino acids. CDR3 in amino acids: CASSGTGGKANGYTF. CDR3 sequence (DNA): TGTGCCAGCTCCGGGACAGGGGGCAAGGCAAATGGCTACACCTTC.

This chain uses TRBV6-5 with TRBJ2-7; 7 bases align to TRBD2. Germline CDR1 is MNHEY and CDR2 is SVGAGI. V lost 2 bases to trimming and J lost 2 bases; unmatched junction nucleotides: 3. CDR3 length equals 14 residues. Here the CDR3 reads CASSYGGSPYEQYF. CDR3 bases: TGTGCCAGCAGTTACGGCGGGAGTCCCTACGAGCAGTACTTC.

This sequence joins TRBV4-1 and TRBJ2-2; D is perhaps TRBD1 (5 bases). CDR3 length equals 15 residues. Germline-derived CDR1 and CDR2 are MGHRA and YSYEKL. Trimming took 5 bases from V and 0 from J, leaving 10 bases between them. CDR3 loop: CASSSRQTNTGELFF. As DNA, the CDR3 is TGCGCCAGCAGCTCACGACAGACGAACACCGGGGAGCTGTTTTTT.

The CDR3 protein is CASRPTSGRVHEQFF. The CDR3 DNA reads as TGTGCCAGCAGACCTACTAGCGGGAGGGTCCATGAGCAGTTCTTC. This sequence joins TRBV28 and TRBJ2-1; 13 nucleotides line up with TRBD2. Trimming took 6 bases from V and 8 from J; bases not matched to a gene: 7. CDR3 size: 15 residues. Germline assignment: CDR1 MDHEN and CDR2 SYDVKM.

The chain links TRBV5-1 to TRBJ1-5, with a weak D call TRBD1 (6 bases). Trimming removed 4 bases from V and 7 bases from J, with 15 bases in between. This CDR3 comprises 14 residues. Germline V gene data show CDR1 as SGHRS and CDR2 as YFSETQ. The CDR3 sequence is CASSPGTLPQPQHF. CDR3 bases: TGCGCCAGCAGCCCCGGGACACTCCCCCAGCCCCAGCATTTT.